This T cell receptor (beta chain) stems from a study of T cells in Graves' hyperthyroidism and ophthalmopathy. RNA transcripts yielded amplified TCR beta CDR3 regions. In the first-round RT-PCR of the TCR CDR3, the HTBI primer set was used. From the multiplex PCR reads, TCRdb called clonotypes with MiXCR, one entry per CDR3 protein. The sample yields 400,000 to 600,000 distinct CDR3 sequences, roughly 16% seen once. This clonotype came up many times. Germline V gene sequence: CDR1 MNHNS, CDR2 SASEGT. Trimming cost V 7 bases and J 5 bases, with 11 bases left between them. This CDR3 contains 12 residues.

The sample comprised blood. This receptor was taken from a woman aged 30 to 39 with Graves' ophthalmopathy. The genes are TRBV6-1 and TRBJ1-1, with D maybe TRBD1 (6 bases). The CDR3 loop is CASTRGMTEAFF. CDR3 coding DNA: TGTGCCAGCACTAGGGGGATGACTGAAGCTTTCTTT.